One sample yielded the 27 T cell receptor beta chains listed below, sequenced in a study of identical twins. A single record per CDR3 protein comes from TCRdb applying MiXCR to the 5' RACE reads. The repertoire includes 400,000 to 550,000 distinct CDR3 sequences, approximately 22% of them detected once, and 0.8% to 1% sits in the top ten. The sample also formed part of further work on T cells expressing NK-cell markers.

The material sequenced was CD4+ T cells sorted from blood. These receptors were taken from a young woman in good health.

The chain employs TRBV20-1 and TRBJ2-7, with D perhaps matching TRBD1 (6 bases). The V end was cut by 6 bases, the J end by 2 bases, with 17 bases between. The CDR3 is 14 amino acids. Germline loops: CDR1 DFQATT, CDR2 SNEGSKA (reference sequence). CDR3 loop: CSARTVKGAYEQYF. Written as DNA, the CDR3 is TGCAGTGCCCGGACAGTCAAGGGGGCCTACGAGCAGTACTTC.

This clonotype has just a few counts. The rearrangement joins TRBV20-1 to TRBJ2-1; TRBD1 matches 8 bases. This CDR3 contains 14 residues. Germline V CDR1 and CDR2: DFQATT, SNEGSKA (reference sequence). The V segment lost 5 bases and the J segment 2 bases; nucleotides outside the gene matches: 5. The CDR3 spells CSARTGSAYNEQFF. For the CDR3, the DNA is TGCAGTGCTCGGACAGGGAGCGCCTACAATGAGCAGTTCTTC.

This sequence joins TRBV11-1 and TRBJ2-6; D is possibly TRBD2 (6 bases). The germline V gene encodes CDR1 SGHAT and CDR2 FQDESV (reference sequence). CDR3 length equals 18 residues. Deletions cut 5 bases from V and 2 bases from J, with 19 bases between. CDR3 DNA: TGTGCCAGCAGCCGGGACTCCAGAGTCCGGACTGGGGCCAACGTCCTGACTTTC. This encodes CASSRDSRVRTGANVLTF.

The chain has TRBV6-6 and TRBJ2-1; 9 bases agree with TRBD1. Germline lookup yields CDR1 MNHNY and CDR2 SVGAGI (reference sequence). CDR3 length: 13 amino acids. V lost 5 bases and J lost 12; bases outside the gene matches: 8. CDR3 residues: CASSDSGTGSQFF. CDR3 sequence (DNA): TGTGCCAGCAGTGATTCCGGGACAGGGTCGCAGTTCTTC.

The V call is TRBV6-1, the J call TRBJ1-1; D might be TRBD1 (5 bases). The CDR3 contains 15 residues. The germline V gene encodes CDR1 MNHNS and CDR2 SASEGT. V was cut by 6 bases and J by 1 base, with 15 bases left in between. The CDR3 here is CASRTSGIRNTEAFF. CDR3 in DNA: TGTGCCAGCAGAACCTCAGGGATTCGGAACACTGAAGCTTTCTTT.

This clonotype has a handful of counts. The CDR3 here is CSASHRGETQYF. CDR3 in DNA: TGCAGTGCTAGCCACAGGGGAGAGACCCAGTACTTC. The rearrangement links TRBV20-1 to TRBJ2-5, with 7 positions matching TRBD1. The V gene end was trimmed by 3 bases and the J gene end by 4 bases; junction bases not matched to a gene: 2. This CDR3 contains 12 residues. From germline, CDR1 is DFQATT and CDR2 SNEGSKA (reference sequence).

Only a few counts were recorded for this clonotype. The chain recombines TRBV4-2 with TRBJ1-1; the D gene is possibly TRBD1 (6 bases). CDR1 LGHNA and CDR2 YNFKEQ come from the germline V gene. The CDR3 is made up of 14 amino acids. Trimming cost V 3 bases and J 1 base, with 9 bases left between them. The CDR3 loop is CASSQDSRNTEAFF. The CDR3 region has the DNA TGTGCCAGCAGCCAGGACAGTAGGAACACTGAAGCTTTCTTT.

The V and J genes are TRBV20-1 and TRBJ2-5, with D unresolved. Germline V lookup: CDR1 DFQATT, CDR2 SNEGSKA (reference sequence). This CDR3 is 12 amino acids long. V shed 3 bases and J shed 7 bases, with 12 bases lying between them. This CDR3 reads CSASPPRLTQYF. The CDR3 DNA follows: TGCAGTGCTAGCCCCCCCCGGCTGACCCAGTACTTC.

CDR3: CAISDRNSGANVLTF. The DNA for the CDR3 is TGTGCCATCTCGGACAGAAACTCTGGGGCCAACGTCCTGACTTTC. This chain links TRBV10-3 with TRBJ2-6; weak D call: TRBD1 (6 bases). There are 15 residues in the CDR3. Germline V lookup: CDR1 ENHRY, CDR2 SYGVKD. Trimming pared 8 bases from V and 0 bases from J, leaving 11 bases between.

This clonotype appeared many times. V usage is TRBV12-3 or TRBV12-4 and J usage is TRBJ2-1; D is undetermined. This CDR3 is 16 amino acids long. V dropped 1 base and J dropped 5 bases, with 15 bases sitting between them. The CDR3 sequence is CASSLGLGLEHNEQFF. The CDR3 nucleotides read TGTGCCAGCAGTTTAGGGTTAGGGCTGGAACACAATGAGCAGTTCTTC.

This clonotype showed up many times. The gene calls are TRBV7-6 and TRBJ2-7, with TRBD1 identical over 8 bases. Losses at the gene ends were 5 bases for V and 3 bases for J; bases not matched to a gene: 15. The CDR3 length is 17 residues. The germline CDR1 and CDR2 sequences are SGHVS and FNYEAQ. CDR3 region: CASSPGSRGRDYYEQYF. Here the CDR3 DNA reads TGTGCCAGCAGCCCTGGGAGCAGGGGGCGAGATTACTACGAGCAGTACTTC.

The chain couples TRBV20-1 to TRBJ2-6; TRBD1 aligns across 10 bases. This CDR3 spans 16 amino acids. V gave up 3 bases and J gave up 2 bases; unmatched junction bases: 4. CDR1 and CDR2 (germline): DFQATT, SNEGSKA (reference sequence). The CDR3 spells CSASGTGVAGANVLTF. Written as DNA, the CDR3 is TGCAGTGCTAGCGGGACAGGGGTAGCTGGGGCCAACGTCCTGACTTTC.

CDR3 protein: CASSQGASALYNEQFF. In nucleotides, the CDR3 is TGTGCCAGCAGCCAAGGGGCGTCCGCGTTATACAATGAGCAGTTCTTC. The chain has TRBV4-2 and TRBJ2-1; D remains ambiguous. The CDR3 runs 16 residues. The germline V and J ends were trimmed by 1 base and 4 bases, with 14 bases remaining between them. CDR1 is LGHNA, CDR2 YNFKEQ, per germline.

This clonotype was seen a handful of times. CDR3 in DNA: TGTGCCACCAGCAGCCCAGGACAGGGGGCCTACGAGCAGTACTTC. Amino acid sequence: CATSSPGQGAYEQYF. The rearrangement links TRBV15 to TRBJ2-7; TRBD1 matches 10 bases. CDR3 length: 15 residues. Germline V lookup: CDR1 LNHNV, CDR2 YYDKDF (reference sequence). With V trimmed by 3 bases and J by 2 bases, 4 bases remained unmatched. Using reference TRBV15 and TRBJ2-7 for the parts outside the CDR3, the full variable domain is DAMVIQNPRYQVTQFGKPVTLSCSQTLNHNVMYWYQQKSSQAPKLLFHYYDKDFNNEADTPDNFQSRRPNTSFCFLDIRSPGLGDTAMYLCATSSPGQGAYEQYFGPGTRLTVT.

The CDR3 is CASMRGSEETQYF. The CDR3 DNA follows: TGCGCCAGTATGAGGGGGTCAGAAGAGACCCAGTACTTC. The chain combines TRBV5-1 with TRBJ2-5, with D possibly being TRBD1 (6 bases). This CDR3 has 13 residues. The germline V gene has CDR1 SGHRS and CDR2 YFSETQ. V was shortened by 8 bases and J by 3 bases, with 14 bases between the two germline ends.

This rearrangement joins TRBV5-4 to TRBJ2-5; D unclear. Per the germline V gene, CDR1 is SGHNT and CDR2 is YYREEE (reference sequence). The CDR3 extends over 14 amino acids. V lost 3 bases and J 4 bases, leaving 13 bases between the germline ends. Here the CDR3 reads CASSSPQVRETQYF. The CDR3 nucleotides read TGTGCCAGCAGCTCCCCCCAGGTCCGAGAGACCCAGTACTTC.

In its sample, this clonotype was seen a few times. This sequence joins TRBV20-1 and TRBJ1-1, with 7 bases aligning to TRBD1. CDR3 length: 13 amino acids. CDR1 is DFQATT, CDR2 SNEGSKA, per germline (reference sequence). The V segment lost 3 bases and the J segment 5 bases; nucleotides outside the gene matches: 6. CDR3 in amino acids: CSASYTGDTEAFF. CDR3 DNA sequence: TGCAGTGCTAGTTACACAGGGGATACTGAAGCTTTCTTT.

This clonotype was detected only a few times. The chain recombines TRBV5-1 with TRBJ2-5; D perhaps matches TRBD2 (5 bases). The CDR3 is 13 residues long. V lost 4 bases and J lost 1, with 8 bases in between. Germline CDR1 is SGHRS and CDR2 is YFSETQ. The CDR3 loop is CASSEGSQETQYF. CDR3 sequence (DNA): TGCGCCAGCAGCGAAGGGAGCCAAGAGACCCAGTACTTC.

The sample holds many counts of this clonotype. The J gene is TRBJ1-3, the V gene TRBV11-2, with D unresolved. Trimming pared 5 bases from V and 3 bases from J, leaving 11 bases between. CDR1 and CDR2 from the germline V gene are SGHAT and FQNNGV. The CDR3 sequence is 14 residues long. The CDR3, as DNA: TGTGCCAGCAGCCCCTCTGCACTTGGAAACACCATATATTTT. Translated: CASSPSALGNTIYF.

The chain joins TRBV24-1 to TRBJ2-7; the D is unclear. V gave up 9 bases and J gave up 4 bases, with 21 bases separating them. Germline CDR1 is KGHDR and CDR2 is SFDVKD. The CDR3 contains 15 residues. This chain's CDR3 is CATRPCEAPRYEQYF. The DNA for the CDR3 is TGTGCCACCCGTCCCTGCGAGGCTCCTCGGTACGAGCAGTACTTC.

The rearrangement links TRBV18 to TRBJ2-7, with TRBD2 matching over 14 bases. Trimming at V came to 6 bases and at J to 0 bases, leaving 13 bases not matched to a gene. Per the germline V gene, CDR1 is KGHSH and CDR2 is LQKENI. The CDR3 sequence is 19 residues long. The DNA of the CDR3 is TGTGCCAGCTCCCTCGGGACTAGCGGGAGAGAGGGGAGCTCCTACGAGCAGTACTTC. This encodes CASSLGTSGREGSSYEQYF.

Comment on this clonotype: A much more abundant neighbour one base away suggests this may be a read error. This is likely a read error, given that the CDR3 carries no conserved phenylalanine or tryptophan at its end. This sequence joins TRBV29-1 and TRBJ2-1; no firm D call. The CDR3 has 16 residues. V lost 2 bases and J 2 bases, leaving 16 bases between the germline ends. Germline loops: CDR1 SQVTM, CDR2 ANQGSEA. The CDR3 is CSVENPTPATYNEQFL. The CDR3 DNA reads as TGCAGCGTTGAAAACCCGACCCCCGCCACCTACAATGAGCAGTTCCTC.

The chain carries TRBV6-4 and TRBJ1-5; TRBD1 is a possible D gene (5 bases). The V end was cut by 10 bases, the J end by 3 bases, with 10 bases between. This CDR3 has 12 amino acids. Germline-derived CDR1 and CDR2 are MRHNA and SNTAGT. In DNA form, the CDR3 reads TGTGCCACCAGACAGATCAATCAGCCCCAGCATTTT. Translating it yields CATRQINQPQHF.

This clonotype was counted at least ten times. The CDR3 reads CSARGQIVSGNTIYF. The CDR3 region has the DNA TGCAGTGCCAGGGGACAGATTGTCTCTGGAAACACCATATATTTT. The rearrangement links TRBV20-1 to TRBJ1-3, with TRBD1 identical over 7 bases. The CDR3 runs 15 residues. Trimming at V came to 6 bases and at J to 0 bases, leaving 8 bases not matched to a gene. From germline, CDR1 is DFQATT and CDR2 SNEGSKA (reference sequence).

In DNA, the CDR3 is TGTGCCAGACAGGGAATAACAGAGGGGCAGTTCTTC. Translated, it gives CARQGITEGQFF. V is TRBV2 and J is TRBJ2-1; TRBD1 might be the D (6 bases). In germline, CDR1 is SNHLY, CDR2 FYNNEI. The CDR3 sequence is 12 residues long. V lost 9 bases, J lost 12 bases, and 18 bases lay in between.

The CDR3 spells CATTLLRGYTF. The CDR3 nucleotides are TGTGCCACCACCCTGCTGAGGGGCTACACCTTC. V and J are TRBV24-1 and TRBJ1-2; D gene uncertain. Trimming took off 8 bases at V and 8 bases at J, with 11 bases between the two ends. The V gene's germline CDR1 is KGHDR and CDR2 SFDVKD. The length of the CDR3 is 11 residues.

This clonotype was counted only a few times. The CDR3 loop reads CATSRDKSAQHF. CDR3 sequence (DNA): TGTGCCACCAGCAGAGATAAGAGCGCCCAGCATTTT. J is TRBJ1-5 and V is TRBV15; D gene uncertain. Trimming removed 0 bases at V and 11 bases at J, with 8 bases between. The germline CDR1 and CDR2 sequences are LNHNV and YYDKDF (reference sequence). CDR3 length equals 12 residues.